This T cell receptor (beta chain) was sequenced for a study of blood T cell repertoires in COVID-19. Study background: COVID-19 samples, acute and convalescent, were from the United States, Italy and Spain.

Germline lookup yields CDR1 SGHTA and CDR2 FQGTGA. The V gene end was trimmed by 5 bases and the J gene end by 5 bases; junction bases not matched to a gene: 9. The CDR3 contains 15 residues. As originally analysed: From reference gene primer amplification, estimates of nucleated cell counts were derived. The assay was immunoSEQ multiplex PCR, and TCRdb's table has in-frame clones only and misses some. That table furnishes V, J and clone size, whereas the DNA furnished D and trimming. Among 130,000 or so clones listed, just under 80% were seen once. Sequenced input: peripheral blood. The chain carries TRBV7-3 and TRBJ1-1; 9 nucleotides line up with TRBD1. The sequence came from a human donor in a cohort sampled during active COVID-19. The CDR3 reads CASSPKGQGWTEAFF. The CDR3 DNA sequence: TGTGCCAGCAGCCCAAAGGGACAGGGTTGGACTGAAGCTTTCTTT.